This is a list of T cell receptor beta chains from one sample in a study of T cells in Graves' hyperthyroidism and ophthalmopathy. TCRdb re-called the multiplex PCR reads through MiXCR, storing one row per CDR3 protein. There are hundreds of thousands of distinct CDR3 sequences in the sample; approximately 25% occur only once, and about 11% lies in the top ten. Sample: blood. These receptors were obtained from a woman in her twenties or thirties with Graves' ophthalmopathy. Each CDR3 is given with its conserved first and last residue. The order of the fields is D gene, V gene, CDR3 length, clone size, J gene, CDR3 DNA, CDR3 protein. The D gene is left open where the match is weak. Some rows have no size entry. The others give once, few or many, or a class for an expanded clone.

d_gene: NA
v_gene: TRBV6-1
len: 13
abundance: NA
j_gene: TRBJ2-7
CDR3nt: TGTGCCAGCAGTCTTGACTCACAGAGGGAGCAGTACTTC
CDR3aa: CASSLDSQREQYF

d_gene: TRBD1
v_gene: TRBV5-1
len: 20
abundance: NA
j_gene: TRBJ1-2
CDR3nt: TGCGCCAGCAGCTTGGCCCCGGACAGGGGGAGGGATCGGCTAGACTATGGCTACACCTTC
CDR3aa: CASSLAPDRGRDRLDYGYTF

d_gene: NA
v_gene: TRBV14
len: 14
abundance: many
j_gene: TRBJ1-1
CDR3nt: TGTGCCAGCAGCCTCGGGGGGGTTGTCACTGAGGCTTTCTTT
CDR3aa: CASSLGGVVTEAFF

d_gene: NA
v_gene: TRBV2
len: 15
abundance: many
j_gene: TRBJ1-5
CDR3nt: TGTGCCAGCAGTGAATCGTCCCAACTCAATCAGCCCCAGCATTTT
CDR3aa: CASSESSQLNQPQHF

d_gene: TRBD2
v_gene: TRBV5-1
len: 16
abundance: NA
j_gene: TRBJ2-7
CDR3nt: TGCGCCAGCAGCTTGGCGCTAGCGGGGGGGGGCTACGAGCAGTACTTC
CDR3aa: CASSLALAGGGYEQYF

d_gene: NA
v_gene: TRBV5-1
len: 12
abundance: many
j_gene: TRBJ2-5
CDR3nt: TGCGCCAGCAGCTTGCAGCAAGAGACCCAGTACTTC
CDR3aa: CASSLQQETQYF

d_gene: NA
v_gene: TRBV18
len: 19
abundance: NA
j_gene: TRBJ1-3
CDR3nt: TGTGCCAGCTCACCGGGTACAGGCCTCTCCTTTGCTACTGGAAACACCATATATTTT
CDR3aa: CASSPGTGLSFATGNTIYF

d_gene: NA
v_gene: TRBV2
len: 12
abundance: NA
j_gene: TRBJ2-5
CDR3nt: TGTGCCAGCAGTGGGGGGGACGGGACCCAGTACTTC
CDR3aa: CASSGGDGTQYF

d_gene: NA
v_gene: TRBV7-2
len: 14
abundance: NA
j_gene: TRBJ2-7
CDR3nt: TGTGCCAGCAGCTTAGCTTCGCCTTCCTACGAGCAGTACTTC
CDR3aa: CASSLASPSYEQYF

d_gene: TRBD2
v_gene: TRBV20-1
len: 15
abundance: many
j_gene: TRBJ2-7
CDR3nt: TGCAGTGCTAATCCTAGCGGGGGGGCCTATAGCGAGCAGTACTTC
CDR3aa: CSANPSGGAYSEQYF

d_gene: NA
v_gene: TRBV6-5
len: 16
abundance: NA
j_gene: TRBJ1-5
CDR3nt: TGTGCCAGCAGTTACGGGCGACAGGTGGGGGGTGAGCCCCAGCATTTT
CDR3aa: CASSYGRQVGGEPQHF

d_gene: NA
v_gene: TRBV20-1
len: 18
abundance: many
j_gene: TRBJ2-4
CDR3nt: TGCAGTGCCCACGACGGGGCATCGCCACTAATAGCCAAAAACATTCAGTACTTC
CDR3aa: CSAHDGASPLIAKNIQYF

d_gene: NA
v_gene: TRBV6-2/TRBV6-3
len: 12
abundance: few
j_gene: TRBJ1-1
CDR3nt: TGTGCCACAGGAGGTTGGGGGGGTGAAGCTTTCTTT
CDR3aa: CATGGWGGEAFF

d_gene: NA
v_gene: TRBV5-1
len: 15
abundance: NA
j_gene: TRBJ1-1
CDR3nt: TGCGCCAGCAGCGACATGTTAGGGATGAACACTGAAGCTTTCTTT
CDR3aa: CASSDMLGMNTEAFF

d_gene: NA
v_gene: TRBV12-3/TRBV12-4
len: 17
abundance: many
j_gene: TRBJ1-5
CDR3nt: TGTGCCAGCAGTTTAGGTCGCAGGGGAGGGGATGGTCAGCCCCAGCATTTT
CDR3aa: CASSLGRRGGDGQPQHF

d_gene: NA
v_gene: TRBV20-1
len: 13
abundance: many
j_gene: TRBJ1-5
CDR3nt: TGCAGTGCTCCCCGTTCCGTCAATCAGCCCCAGCATTTT
CDR3aa: CSAPRSVNQPQHF

d_gene: NA
v_gene: TRBV6-5
len: 15
abundance: few
j_gene: TRBJ1-1
CDR3nt: TGTGCCAGCAGTTTAACAGGGATGATGAACACTGAAGCTTTCTTT
CDR3aa: CASSLTGMMNTEAFF

d_gene: NA
v_gene: TRBV27
len: 15
abundance: NA
j_gene: TRBJ2-5
CDR3nt: TGCGCCAGCAGTTCCACCTACAGGGCTGGAGAGACCCAGTACTTC
CDR3aa: CASSSTYRAGETQYF

d_gene: NA
v_gene: TRBV19
len: 14
abundance: many
j_gene: TRBJ1-2
CDR3nt: TGTGCCAGTAGTATCGGCGCAGTCAGCTATGGCTACACCTTC
CDR3aa: CASSIGAVSYGYTF

d_gene: TRBD1
v_gene: TRBV6-1
len: 12
abundance: NA
j_gene: TRBJ1-2
CDR3nt: TGTGCCAGCAGCACACAGGGGCTTGGCTACACCTTC
CDR3aa: CASSTQGLGYTF

d_gene: TRBD1
v_gene: TRBV20-1
len: 19
abundance: many
j_gene: TRBJ1-1
CDR3nt: TGCAGTGCTAGAGAAGCGGGGTCGGGACAGGGTAGACGGGTGTCTGAAGCTTTCTTT
CDR3aa: CSAREAGSGQGRRVSEAFF

d_gene: NA
v_gene: TRBV19
len: 14
abundance: few
j_gene: TRBJ2-4
CDR3nt: TGTGCCAGTAGCTCCGCCGGGAGAGAGAACATTCAGTACTTC
CDR3aa: CASSSAGRENIQYF

d_gene: NA
v_gene: TRBV6-1
len: 14
abundance: NA
j_gene: TRBJ2-5
CDR3nt: TGTGCCAGCACCCTACAAGATTCCCAAGAGACCCAGTACTTC
CDR3aa: CASTLQDSQETQYF

d_gene: TRBD1
v_gene: TRBV13
len: 15
abundance: NA
j_gene: TRBJ2-7
CDR3nt: TGTGCCAGCAGCTCGAAGGGGACAGCCTCCTACGAGCAGTACTTC
CDR3aa: CASSSKGTASYEQYF

d_gene: NA
v_gene: TRBV11-1
len: 17
abundance: many
j_gene: TRBJ2-7
CDR3nt: TGTGCCAGCAGCTCGAGGAGGGCAGGGGAACTCCTGCCCGAGCAGTACTTC
CDR3aa: CASSSRRAGELLPEQYF

d_gene: NA
v_gene: TRBV6-5
len: 16
abundance: many
j_gene: TRBJ1-5
CDR3nt: TGTGCCAGCAGTTACTCGTTCCAGTCGGGGAATCAGCCCCAGCATTTT
CDR3aa: CASSYSFQSGNQPQHF

d_gene: NA
v_gene: TRBV6-2/TRBV6-3
len: 15
abundance: NA
j_gene: TRBJ2-7
CDR3nt: TGTGCCAGCACCCACCGAGGCCTGGGGTCCTACGAGCAGTACTTC
CDR3aa: CASTHRGLGSYEQYF

d_gene: TRBD2
v_gene: TRBV5-5
len: 18
abundance: few
j_gene: TRBJ2-5
CDR3nt: TGTGCCAGCAGCTTGGAAGGCGGTAGCGGGAGGCGGGTCGTGACCCAGTACTTC
CDR3aa: CASSLEGGSGRRVVTQYF

d_gene: NA
v_gene: TRBV6-2/TRBV6-3
len: 13
abundance: NA
j_gene: TRBJ1-1
CDR3nt: TGTGCCAGCACCGAATCTGGGAGGACTGAAGCTTTCTTT
CDR3aa: CASTESGRTEAFF

d_gene: TRBD1
v_gene: TRBV12-3/TRBV12-4
len: 16
abundance: NA
j_gene: TRBJ2-5
CDR3nt: TGTGCCAGCAGTCAACCACTCGGACAGGGCTCAGTGACCCAGTACTTC
CDR3aa: CASSQPLGQGSVTQYF

d_gene: NA
v_gene: TRBV28
len: 15
abundance: many
j_gene: TRBJ1-5
CDR3nt: TGTGCCAGCAGTTTATCCCTCGACAGGAATCAGCCCCAGCATTTT
CDR3aa: CASSLSLDRNQPQHF